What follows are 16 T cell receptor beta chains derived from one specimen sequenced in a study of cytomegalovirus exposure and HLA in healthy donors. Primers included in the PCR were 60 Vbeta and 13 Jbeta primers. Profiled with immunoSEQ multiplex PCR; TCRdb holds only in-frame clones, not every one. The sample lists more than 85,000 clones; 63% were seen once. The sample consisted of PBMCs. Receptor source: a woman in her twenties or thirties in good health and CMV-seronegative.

CDR3 sequence reads: CASRGQESYEQYF. The DNA for the CDR3 is TGTGCCAGCCGTGGACAAGAGTCCTACGAGCAGTACTTC. This chain joins TRBV4-2 and TRBJ2-7; weak D call: TRBD1 (5 bases). From germline, CDR1 is LGHNA and CDR2 YNFKEQ. The CDR3 sequence is 13 residues long. V shed 8 bases and J shed 1 base, with 12 bases lying between them.

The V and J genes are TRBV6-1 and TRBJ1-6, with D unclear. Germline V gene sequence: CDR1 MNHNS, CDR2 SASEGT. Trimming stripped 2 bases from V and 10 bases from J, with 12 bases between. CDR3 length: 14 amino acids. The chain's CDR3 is CASSELQVVSPLHF. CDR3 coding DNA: TGTGCCAGCAGTGAACTCCAGGTCGTCTCACCCCTCCACTTT.

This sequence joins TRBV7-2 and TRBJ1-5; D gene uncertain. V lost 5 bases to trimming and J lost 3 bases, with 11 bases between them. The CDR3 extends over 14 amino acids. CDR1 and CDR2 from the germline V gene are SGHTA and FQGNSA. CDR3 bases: TGTGCCAGCAGCCCGGTACAGTCCAATCAGCCCCAGCATTTT. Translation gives CASSPVQSNQPQHF. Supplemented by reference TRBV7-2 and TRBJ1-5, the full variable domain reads GAGVSQSPSNKVTEKGKDVELRCDPISGHTALYWYRQSLGQGLEFLIYFQGNSAPDKSGLPSDRFSAERTGGSVSTLTIQRTQQEDSAVYLCASSPVQSNQPQHFGDGTRLSIL.

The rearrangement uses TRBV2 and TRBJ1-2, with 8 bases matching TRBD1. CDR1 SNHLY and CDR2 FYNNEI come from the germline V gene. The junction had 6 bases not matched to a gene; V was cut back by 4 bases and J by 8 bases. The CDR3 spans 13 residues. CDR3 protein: CASSGQGARGYTF. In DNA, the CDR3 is TGTGCCAGCAGTGGGCAGGGGGCAAGGGGCTACACCTTC.

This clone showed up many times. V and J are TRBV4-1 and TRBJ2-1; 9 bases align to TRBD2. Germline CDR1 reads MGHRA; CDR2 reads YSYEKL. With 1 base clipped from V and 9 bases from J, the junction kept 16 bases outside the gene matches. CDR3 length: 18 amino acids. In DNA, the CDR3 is TGCGCCAGCAGCCAAGTCGAATTCAAGGCTAGCGGGGTTTTTGAGCAGTTCTTC. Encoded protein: CASSQVEFKASGVFEQFF.

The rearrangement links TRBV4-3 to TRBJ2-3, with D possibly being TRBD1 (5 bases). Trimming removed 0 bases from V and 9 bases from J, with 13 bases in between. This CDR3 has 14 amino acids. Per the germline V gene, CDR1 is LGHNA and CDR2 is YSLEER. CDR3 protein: CASSQDLHTGTQYF. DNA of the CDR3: TGCGCCAGCAGCCAAGATCTACACACAGGCACGCAGTATTTT.

The CDR3 DNA reads as TGCAGCGTTGACGGGAACAGGGGGCGCCCGGAGACCCAGTACTTC. Amino acids: CSVDGNRGRPETQYF. The V call is TRBV29-1, the J call TRBJ2-5; the match to TRBD1 covers 9 bases. The CDR3 is made up of 15 amino acids. The germline V gene encodes CDR1 SQVTM and CDR2 ANQGSEA. Losses at the gene ends were 3 bases for V and 5 bases for J; bases not matched to a gene: 10.

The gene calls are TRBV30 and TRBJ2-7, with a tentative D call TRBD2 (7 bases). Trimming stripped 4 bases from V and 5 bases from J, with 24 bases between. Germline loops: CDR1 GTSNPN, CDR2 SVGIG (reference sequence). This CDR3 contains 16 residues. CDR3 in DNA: TGTGCCTGGAACCACCTAGAGGGGGGGTCCGGGCACGAGCAGTACTTC. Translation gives CAWNHLEGGSGHEQYF.

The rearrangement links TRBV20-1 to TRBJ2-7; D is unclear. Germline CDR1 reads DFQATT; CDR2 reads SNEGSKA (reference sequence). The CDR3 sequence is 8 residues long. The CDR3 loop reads CKEHEQYF. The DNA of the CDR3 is TGCAAGGAGCACGAGCAGTACTTC.

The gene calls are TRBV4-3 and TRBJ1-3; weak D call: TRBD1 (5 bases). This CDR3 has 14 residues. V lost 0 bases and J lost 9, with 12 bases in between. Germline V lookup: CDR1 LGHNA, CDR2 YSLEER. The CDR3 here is CASSQDLGEGTIYF. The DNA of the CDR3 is TGCGCCAGCAGCCAAGATTTAGGGGAGGGCACCATATATTTT.

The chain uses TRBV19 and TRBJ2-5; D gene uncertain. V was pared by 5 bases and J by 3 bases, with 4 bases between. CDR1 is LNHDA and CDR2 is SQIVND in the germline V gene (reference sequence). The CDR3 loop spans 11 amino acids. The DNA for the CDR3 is TGTGCCAGTAGTGTCGAAGAGACCCAGTACTTC. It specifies CASSVEETQYF.

In nucleotides, the CDR3 is TGTGCCAGCAGCTTGGGAGCCCATTTGATGAGGAACACTGAAGCTTTCTTT. Its translation: CASSLGAHLMRNTEAFF. V usage is TRBV5-8 and J usage is TRBJ1-1; no reliable D call. Trimming stripped 0 bases from V and 1 base from J, with 16 bases between. The V gene's germline CDR1 is SGHTS and CDR2 YDEGEE. The CDR3 contains 17 residues.

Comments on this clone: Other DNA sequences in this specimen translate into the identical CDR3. The CDR3 loop is CASSPGQDNYGYTF. The CDR3 nucleotides read TGTGCCAGCTCACCGGGACAGGACAACTATGGCTACACCTTC. The V gene is TRBV18, the J gene TRBJ1-2, with 8 bases identical to TRBD1. This CDR3 is built from 14 residues. Germline V gives CDR1 KGHSH, CDR2 LQKENI. Trimming removed 3 bases from V and 2 bases from J; junction bases left unmatched: 2. The complete variable domain, with remaining parts taken from reference TRBV18 and TRBJ1-2, reads NAGVMQNPRHLVRRRGQEARLRCSPMKGHSHVYWYRQLPEEGLKFMVYLQKENIIDESGMPKERFSAEFPKEGPSILRIQQVVRGDSAAYFCASSPGQDNYGYTFGSGTRLTVV.

CDR3 DNA sequence: TGTGCCAGCAGCTTGGCAGCGGGGGGTCGTCATGAGCAGTTCTTC. Encoded protein: CASSLAAGGRHEQFF. The chain couples TRBV5-6 to TRBJ2-1; 9 bases line up with TRBD2. The J segment lost 8 bases and the V segment lost 0 bases, leaving 6 bases of the junction unmatched. The CDR3 runs 15 residues. Germline loops: CDR1 SGHDT, CDR2 YYEEEE.

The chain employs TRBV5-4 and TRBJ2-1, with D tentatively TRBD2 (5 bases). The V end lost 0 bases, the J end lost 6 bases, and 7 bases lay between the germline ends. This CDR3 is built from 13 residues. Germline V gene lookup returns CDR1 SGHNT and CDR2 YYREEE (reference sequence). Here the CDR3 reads CASSLVGSNEQFF. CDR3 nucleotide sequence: TGTGCCAGCAGCTTGGTGGGGAGCAATGAGCAGTTCTTC.

The CDR3 DNA sequence: TGTGCCAGTACACCGACACAGCTCATGAACACTGAAGCTTTCTTT. Translating gives CASTPTQLMNTEAFF. The chain combines TRBV19 with TRBJ1-1; the D is unclear. V was clipped by 7 bases and J by 0 bases, with 15 bases between them. Germline values: CDR1 LNHDA, CDR2 SQIVND (reference sequence). This CDR3 region has 15 residues.